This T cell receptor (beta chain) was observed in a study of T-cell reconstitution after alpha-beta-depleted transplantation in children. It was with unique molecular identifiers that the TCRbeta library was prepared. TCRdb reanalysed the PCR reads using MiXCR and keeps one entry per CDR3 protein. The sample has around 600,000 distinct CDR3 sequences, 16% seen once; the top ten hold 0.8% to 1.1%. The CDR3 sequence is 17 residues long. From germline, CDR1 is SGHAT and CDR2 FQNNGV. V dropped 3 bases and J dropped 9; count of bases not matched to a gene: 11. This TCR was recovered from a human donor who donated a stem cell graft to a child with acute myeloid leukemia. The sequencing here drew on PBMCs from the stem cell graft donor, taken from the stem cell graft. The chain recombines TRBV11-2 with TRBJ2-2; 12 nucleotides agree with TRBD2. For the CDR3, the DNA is TGTGCCAGCAGCTTGAGACTAGCGGGGGTCGCAGACCGGGAGCTGTTTTTT. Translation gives CASSLRLAGVADRELFF.